In its sample, the clone carrying this T cell receptor beta chain was seen many times. The antigen remains unidentified. V shed 2 bases and J 5 bases; nucleotides not matched to a gene: 6. The CDR3 covers 15 residues. Per germline, CDR1 SGHRS and CDR2 YFSETQ. TCRdb processed the 5' RACE reads anew with MiXCR; each CDR3 protein has one entry. The sample shows around 300,000 distinct CDR3 sequences, around 4.4% of them seen only once. The record originates from a study of T cells after yellow fever vaccination. General study points: After the booster, approximately 95% of CD4 and roughly nine tenths of CD8 primary-response clones were re-detected.

The TCR was taken from a man between 18 and 29 years old who received the YFV17D yellow fever vaccine. The material sequenced was PBMCs, taken 15 days after the yellow fever booster vaccination. The chain carries TRBV5-1 and TRBJ2-2, with 7 nucleotides matching TRBD1. The CDR3 coding sequence is TGCGCCAGCAGCTTCGGGCAGGGGGTGACCGGGGAGCTGTTTTTT. It yields the protein CASSFGQGVTGELFF.